The T cell receptor (beta chain) described here comes from a study of neurological immune-mediated disorders. Study-wide points: Expanded clones shared no identical CDR3 amino acid sequences across subjects, which suggested private TCR-beta repertoires in all groups. While HTLV-1-associated myelopathy showed the greatest TCR clonal expansion, multiple sclerosis showed the least, falling below healthy controls.

In TCRdb, the 5' RACE reads were re-called with MiXCR into one record per CDR3 protein. The data contain tens of thousands of distinct CDR3 sequences, around 3.6% of them singletons. The V and J ends lost 6 bases and 7 bases respectively, with 24 bases between them. The CDR3 consists of 17 residues. From germline, CDR1 is MGHDK and CDR2 SYGVNS. There are many counts of this clonotype. Its antigen is unidentified. Input material: PBMCs. The clonotype was recovered from a man younger than 40 with multiple sclerosis. This chain uses TRBV25-1 with TRBJ2-2; D not certain. In DNA form, the CDR3 reads TGTGCCAGCAGAAAAGGTGGCATTCTCGGACGCCTCGGGGAGCTGTTTTTT. It is translated as CASRKGGILGRLGELFF.